This TCR beta chain was observed in a study of CD8 T cells in Susac syndrome. It was with random hexamers that about 0.45 to 1 ug RNA was reverse transcribed. From the immunoSEQ multiplex PCR reads, TCRdb called clonotypes with MiXCR, one entry per CDR3 protein. The sample consists of about 83,000 distinct CDR3 sequences, approximately 96% of them appearing once. V shed 3 bases and J 7 bases; nucleotides not matched to a gene: 14. This CDR3 is 17 amino acids long. Germline values: CDR1 LGHDT, CDR2 YNNKEL (reference sequence). This TCR was sampled from a human donor with Susac syndrome. The sequencing input was CD8+ T cells from PBMCs. This chain connects TRBV3-1 to TRBJ2-1; 8 bases fit TRBD1. The CDR3 here is CASSHHPPGQGWNEQFF. The CDR3 DNA is TGTGCCAGCAGCCACCACCCCCCCGGACAGGGTTGGAATGAGCAGTTCTTC.